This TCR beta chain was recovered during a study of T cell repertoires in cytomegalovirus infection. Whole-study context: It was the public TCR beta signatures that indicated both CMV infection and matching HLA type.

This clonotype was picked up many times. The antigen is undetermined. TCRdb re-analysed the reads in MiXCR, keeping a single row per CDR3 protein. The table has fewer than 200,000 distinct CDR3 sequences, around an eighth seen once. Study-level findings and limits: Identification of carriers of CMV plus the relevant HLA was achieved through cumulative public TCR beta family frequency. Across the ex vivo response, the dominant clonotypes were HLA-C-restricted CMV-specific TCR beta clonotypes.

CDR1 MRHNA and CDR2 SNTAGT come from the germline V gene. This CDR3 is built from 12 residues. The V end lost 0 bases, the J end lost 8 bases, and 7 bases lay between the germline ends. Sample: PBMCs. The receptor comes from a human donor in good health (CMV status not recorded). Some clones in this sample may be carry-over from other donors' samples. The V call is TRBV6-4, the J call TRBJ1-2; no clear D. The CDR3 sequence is CASSDSSKGYTF. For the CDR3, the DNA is TGTGCCAGCAGTGACTCCAGCAAGGGCTACACCTTC.